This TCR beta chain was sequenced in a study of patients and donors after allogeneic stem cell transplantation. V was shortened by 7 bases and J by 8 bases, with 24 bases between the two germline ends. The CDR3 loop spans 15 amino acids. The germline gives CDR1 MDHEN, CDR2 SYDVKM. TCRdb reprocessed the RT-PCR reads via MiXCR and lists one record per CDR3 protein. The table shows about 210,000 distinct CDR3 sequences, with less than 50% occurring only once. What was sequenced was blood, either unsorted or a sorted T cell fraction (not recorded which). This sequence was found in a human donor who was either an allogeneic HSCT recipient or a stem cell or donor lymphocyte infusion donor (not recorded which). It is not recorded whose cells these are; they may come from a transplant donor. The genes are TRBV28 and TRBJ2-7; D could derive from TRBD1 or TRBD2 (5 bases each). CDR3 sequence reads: CASTLLSWDGPKQYF. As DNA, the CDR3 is TGTGCCAGCACCTTATTATCTTGGGACGGTCCGAAGCAGTACTTC. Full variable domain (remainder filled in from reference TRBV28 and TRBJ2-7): DVKVTQSSRYLVKRTGEKVFLECVQDMDHENMFWYRQDPGLGLRLIYFSYDVKMKEKGDIPEGYSVSREKKERFSLILESASTNQTSMYLCASTLLSWDGPKQYFGPGTRLTVT.